This TCR beta chain derives from a study of beta chain features in type 1 diabetes. As for this clone: Its target is not known.

Overall study results and limits: Type 1 diabetes patients had TCRB CDR3s that were shorter (moderately but significantly so) in all four CD4+ subsets. TCRB repertoires of naive, central memory and Treg cells appeared more similar among patients than among healthy donors. For TCRB rearrangement, an influence of HLA type remained unresolved here.

Staining for CD45RO/CCR7/CD25/CD127/CD95/CD27 allowed sorting of CD4+ naive, central memory, regulatory and stem cell-like memory cells. What was sequenced were expressed TCRB transcripts, since all of the isolated RNA had been reverse transcribed. Assay: immunoSEQ multiplex PCR; the TCRdb copy retains only in-frame clones and omits some. This table holds hundreds of thousands of clones, about an eighth found once. The clonotype originates from a young man with type 1 diabetes. The sample taken for sequencing was naive CD4+ T cells from blood.

The chain's CDR3 is CASSSGRGPETQYF. The CDR3 DNA reads as TGTGCCAGCAGCTCCGGGCGGGGGCCTGAGACCCAGTACTTC. The chain recombines TRBV9 with TRBJ2-5; TRBD2 might be the D (7 bases). The V end lost 4 bases, the J end lost 5 bases, and 15 bases lay between the germline ends. Germline assignment: CDR1 SGDLS and CDR2 YYNGEE. This CDR3 has 14 residues.